This T cell receptor (beta chain) was found in a study of Graves' ophthalmopathy and Graves' hyperthyroidism. Amplification targeted the TCR beta CDR3 regions, with RNA transcripts as the source material. The authors performed first-round RT-PCR with HTBI primers and then a second-round multiplex PCR. TCRdb passed the multiplex PCR reads through MiXCR, listing each CDR3 protein once. The repertoire holds 57,000 or so distinct CDR3 sequences, with around 50% as singletons. Per germline, CDR1 SEHNR and CDR2 FQNEAQ (reference sequence). V lost 5 bases and J lost 1, with 14 bases in between. CDR3 length: 16 residues.

The material sequenced was peripheral blood. The TCR was taken from an adult woman with Graves' ophthalmopathy. The V gene is TRBV7-9, the J gene TRBJ2-2; a weak D match, TRBD2 (7 bases). The CDR3 region has the DNA TGTGCCAGCAGCCCCGGGGGCGGGAGGAACACCGGGGAGCTGTTTTTT. Amino acids: CASSPGGGRNTGELFF.